The clone carrying this TCR beta chain turned up a few times. Its antigen is not known. This sample is part of a study of identical twins. Findings and limits, study-wide: Models underestimated how often monozygotic twins shared out-of-frame TCR alpha. Its conclusions, products of cross-sectional statistical analysis, did not come from following the same donors.

Template switching added a universal primer binding site, and final cDNA carried unique molecular identifiers. TCRdb recomputed calls from the 5' RACE reads with MiXCR, one row per CDR3 protein. The table shows under 900,000 distinct CDR3 sequences, with 9% to 15% occurring only once. Healthy Caucasians were all of the donors. V lost 1 base to trimming and J lost 8 bases; unmatched junction nucleotides: 2. The V gene's germline CDR1 is MGHRA and CDR2 YSYEKL. The CDR3 has 14 amino acids. This sample also appeared in a second study, on yellow fever vaccine responses in identical twins.

This sequence originates from a woman aged 18-30 years in good health. This chain connects TRBV4-1 to TRBJ2-1, with 10 bases lining up with TRBD1. Input material: PBMCs. For the CDR3, the DNA is TGCGCCAGCAGCCAAGGACAGGGGGCCGATGAGCAGTTCTTC. It encodes CASSQGQGADEQFF.